The present TCR beta chain was sequenced within a study of T cells after yellow fever vaccination. This clonotype has more than one count but fewer than ten. The CDR3 consists of 18 residues. CDR1 is MGHRA and CDR2 is YSYEKL in the germline V gene. After removal of 1 base from V and 2 bases from J, the junction contained 6 bases not matched to a gene. One entry per CDR3 protein results from TCRdb running MiXCR on the 5' RACE reads. The sample yields about 170,000 distinct CDR3 sequences, approximately 11% seen once. Here the sequenced sample was CD8+ T cells sorted from PBMCs, taken 15 days after the yellow fever booster vaccination. The receptor was isolated from a man aged 18 to 35 who received the YFV17D yellow fever vaccine. The rearrangement joins TRBV4-1 to TRBJ2-3; 13 bases map to TRBD2. The CDR3 sequence: CASSQAPGTSGVTDTQYF. The CDR3 region has the DNA TGCGCCAGCAGCCAAGCCCCCGGGACTAGCGGGGTCACAGATACGCAGTATTTT.